This TCR beta chain is from a study of blood T cell repertoires in COVID-19. In the study overall: Acute and convalescent COVID-19 samples came from the United States, Italy and Spain. The analysed material was cDNA or gDNA that came from T cells, B-cell-depleted T cells, or PBMCs.

Authors' analysis steps: Cell counts per sample came from amplifying reference gene primers. Only in-frame clones appear in the TCRdb table, and some are missing; sequencing was by immunoSEQ multiplex PCR. V, J and clone size derive from that table, while D and trimming were established from the DNA sequence. The sample contains approximately 240,000 clones, approximately 84% of which appear only once. CDR1 SGHTA and CDR2 FQGNSA come from the germline V gene. V was cut by 1 base and J by 5 bases, with 8 bases left in between. The CDR3 is 13 amino acids. This TCR came from a man in his forties or fifties with acute or convalescent COVID-19. Sequencing was performed on peripheral blood. The chain is built from TRBV7-2 and TRBJ2-5; D ambiguous. CDR3 loop: CASSLEPRETQYF. CDR3 nucleotides: TGTGCCAGCAGCTTAGAGCCGCGGGAGACCCAGTACTTC.